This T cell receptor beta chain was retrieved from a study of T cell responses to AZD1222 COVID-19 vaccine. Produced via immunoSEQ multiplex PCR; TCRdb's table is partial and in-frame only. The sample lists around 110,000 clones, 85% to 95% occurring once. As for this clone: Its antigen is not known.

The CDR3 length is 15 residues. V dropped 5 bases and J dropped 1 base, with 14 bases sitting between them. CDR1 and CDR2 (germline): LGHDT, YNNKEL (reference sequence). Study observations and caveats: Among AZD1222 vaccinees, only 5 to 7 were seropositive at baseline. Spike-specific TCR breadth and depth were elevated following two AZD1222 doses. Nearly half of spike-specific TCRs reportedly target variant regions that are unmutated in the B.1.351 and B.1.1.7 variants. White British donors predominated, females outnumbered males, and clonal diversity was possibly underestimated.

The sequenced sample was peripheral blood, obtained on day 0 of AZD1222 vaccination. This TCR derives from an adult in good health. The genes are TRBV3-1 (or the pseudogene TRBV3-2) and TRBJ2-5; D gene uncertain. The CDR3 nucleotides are TGTGCCAGCAGCGAGGACCGGACCCTCCAAGAGACCCAGTACTTC. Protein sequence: CASSEDRTLQETQYF.